The 28 T cell receptor beta chains in this list originate from one sample, sequenced in a study of cytomegalovirus exposure and HLA in healthy donors. The protocol was immunoSEQ multiplex PCR, while the TCRdb copy is restricted to in-frame clones and leaves out a portion. This table has 150,000 to 200,000 clones, approximately 84% appearing once. Specimen: PBMCs. The receptors stem from a young woman in good health and CMV-seropositive.

The sample holds a few counts of this clone. The V call is TRBV6-1, the J call TRBJ1-6; the D gene is possibly TRBD1 (6 bases). This CDR3 spans 15 amino acids. CDR1 and CDR2 from the germline V gene are MNHNS and SASEGT. The V gene lost 7 bases and the J gene lost 8 bases, with 18 bases spanning the gap. CDR3 sequence (DNA): TGTGCCAGCACCCTCAGCGGGGGCCGCTATTCACCCCTCCACTTT. Its protein product is CASTLSGGRYSPLHF.

This clone was counted a few times. The V and J genes are TRBV6-1 and TRBJ1-4, with TRBD1 identical over 8 bases. Germline-derived CDR1 and CDR2 are MNHNS and SASEGT. V lost 0 bases to trimming and J lost 8 bases; unmatched junction nucleotides: 8. The CDR3 covers 16 residues. The CDR3: CASSEAAGTGLEKLFF. The CDR3 DNA sequence: TGTGCCAGCAGTGAAGCAGCCGGGACAGGATTAGAAAAACTGTTTTTT.

This clone has more than one count but fewer than ten. This sequence joins TRBV6-6 and TRBJ2-7; TRBD1 aligns across 8 bases. Looked up from germline, CDR1 is MNHNY and CDR2 is SVGAGI (reference sequence). The CDR3 consists of 15 residues. The V and J ends lost 4 bases and 5 bases, in that order; junction bases with no gene match: 10. The CDR3: CASSFRQGNFNEQYF. DNA for the CDR3: TGTGCCAGCAGTTTCCGACAGGGGAATTTCAACGAGCAGTACTTC.

The chain uses TRBV2 and TRBJ2-7; weak D call: TRBD2 (6 bases). Between the trimmed V and J ends, which lost 6 bases and 1 base, there was a span of 13 bases. This CDR3 is 14 amino acids long. The germline V gene encodes CDR1 SNHLY and CDR2 FYNNEI. Written as DNA, the CDR3 is TGTGCCAGCAGAGACGGGGGAATTTCCTACGAGCAGTACTTC. Residues: CASRDGGISYEQYF.

CDR3 sequence reads: CASRHPGVEAFF. The DNA of the CDR3 is TGTGCCAGCAGACATCCCGGGGTTGAAGCTTTCTTT. The gene calls are TRBV7-9 and TRBJ1-1; no clear D. The CDR3 spans 12 residues. CDR1 and CDR2 from the germline V gene are SEHNR and FQNEAQ (reference sequence). Trimming left V 6 bases short and J 7 bases short, with 12 bases between.

The chain couples TRBV6-1 to TRBJ2-7; TRBD2 is a possible D gene (5 bases). The V and J ends lost 0 bases and 1 base respectively, with 10 bases between them. The CDR3 runs to 15 residues. Germline V gives CDR1 MNHNS, CDR2 SASEGT. CDR3 nucleotide sequence: TGTGCCAGCAGTGAAGCTTGGGCGGGTTCCTACGAGCAGTACTTC. As protein: CASSEAWAGSYEQYF.

DNA of the CDR3: TGTGCCAGCACCTCCGCGGGCGGATCCTCCTACGAGCAGTACTTC. This sequence encodes CASTSAGGSSYEQYF. The rearrangement uses TRBV27 and TRBJ2-7, with a tentative D call TRBD2 (5 bases). Trimming stripped 7 bases from V and 0 bases from J, with 16 bases between. This CDR3 spans 15 amino acids. CDR1 MNHEY and CDR2 SMNVEV come from the germline V gene (reference sequence).

This sequence joins TRBV7-8 and TRBJ2-7, with 9 bases matching TRBD1. This CDR3 is built from 19 residues. J lost 2 bases, V lost 1 base, and 15 bases had no gene match. CDR1 SGHVS and CDR2 FQNEAQ come from the germline V gene. The CDR3 sequence: CASSLGRAGTGNLPYEQYF. The CDR3 DNA sequence: TGTGCCAGCAGCTTAGGAAGGGCCGGGACAGGGAATCTCCCCTACGAGCAGTACTTC.

The chain uses TRBV16 and TRBJ1-4; D not resolved. CDR1 KGHSY and CDR2 FQNENV come from the germline V gene. The V end was cut by 1 base, the J end by 14 bases, with 14 bases between. The CDR3 contains 13 residues. The CDR3 loop is CASSQFPSGSLFF. DNA for the CDR3: TGTGCCAGCAGCCAATTCCCCTCCGGGTCGCTGTTTTTT.

The V call is TRBV2, the J call TRBJ2-7, with 9 bases fitting TRBD1. The J segment lost 4 bases and the V segment lost 7 bases, leaving 14 bases of the junction unmatched. This CDR3 is built from 16 residues. Germline values: CDR1 SNHLY, CDR2 FYNNEI. The CDR3 loop reads CASTDLNRDREYEQYF. CDR3 coding DNA: TGTGCCAGCACCGACTTAAACCGGGACAGGGAATACGAGCAGTACTTC.

This clone was observed a handful of times. V usage is TRBV19 and J usage is TRBJ1-5, with a possible D match to TRBD1 (5 bases). The CDR3 is 15 residues long. Germline V gives CDR1 LNHDA, CDR2 SQIVND (reference sequence). The V and J ends lost 6 bases and 2 bases respectively, with 14 bases between them. CDR3 DNA sequence: TGTGCCAGTAGAGGTAGGGGAGGTCGCAATCAGCCCCAGCATTTT. Translation gives CASRGRGGRNQPQHF.

Only one count was recorded for this clone. The sample holds other DNA sequences that translate to the same CDR3. The chain has TRBV4-2 and TRBJ2-2; TRBD2 matches at 9 bases. The CDR3 is 16 residues long. With V trimmed by 0 bases and J by 5 bases, 4 bases remained unmatched. CDR1 and CDR2 (germline): LGHNA, YNFKEQ. The CDR3 sequence is CASSQDSGGYTGELFF. The DNA of the CDR3 is TGTGCCAGCAGCCAAGACAGCGGGGGGTATACCGGGGAGCTGTTTTTT.

The rearrangement links TRBV2 to TRBJ2-3, with 8 bases fitting TRBD2. The CDR3 is made up of 13 amino acids. J lost 4 bases, V lost 8 bases, and 5 bases had no gene match. The germline gives CDR1 SNHLY, CDR2 FYNNEI. CDR3 in DNA: TGTGCCAGCCGTAGCGGGGTGTCAGATACGCAGTATTTT. It specifies CASRSGVSDTQYF.

This clone was counted between two and nine times. The CDR3 DNA reads as TGTGCCAGCAGCTTGTCGTCCAACTATGGCTACACCTTC. The encoded protein is CASSLSSNYGYTF. The chain employs TRBV5-8 and TRBJ1-2; no firm D call. The germline V and J ends were trimmed by 1 base and 2 bases, with 6 bases remaining between them. Germline CDR1 is SGHTS and CDR2 is YDEGEE. CDR3 length: 13 amino acids.

The J gene is TRBJ1-4, the V gene TRBV6-1; the match to TRBD1 covers 8 bases. Trimming at V came to 1 base and at J to 10 bases, leaving 11 bases not matched to a gene. CDR1 and CDR2 from the germline V gene are MNHNS and SASEGT. The CDR3 loop spans 16 amino acids. The CDR3 DNA is TGTGCCAGCAGTGAAGATGCAGGGGGCGCATGGGGAAAACTGTTTTTT. It translates to CASSEDAGGAWGKLFF.

The V and J genes are TRBV19 and TRBJ2-4; TRBD1 agrees at 9 bases. This CDR3 comprises 15 residues. Germline values: CDR1 LNHDA, CDR2 SQIVND (reference sequence). V lost 3 bases, J lost 11 bases, and 11 bases stayed unmatched. This chain's CDR3 is CASSIRDGRQGVQYF. For the CDR3, the DNA is TGTGCCAGTAGTATCCGGGACGGACGACAGGGGGTTCAGTACTTC.

This chain's CDR3 is CASSQQDYGYTF. The CDR3 bases are TGCGCCAGCAGCCAACAGGACTATGGCTACACCTTC. This rearrangement joins TRBV4-1 to TRBJ1-2; no clear D gene. The CDR3 is made up of 12 amino acids. The germline V gene has CDR1 MGHRA and CDR2 YSYEKL. V lost 2 bases, J lost 3 bases, and 4 bases lay in between.

The V call is TRBV19, the J call TRBJ1-2, with 8 bases matching TRBD1. This CDR3 contains 13 residues. The V and J ends lost 8 bases and 8 bases, in that order; junction bases with no gene match: 10. Germline V gene lookup returns CDR1 LNHDA and CDR2 SQIVND (reference sequence). The CDR3 nucleotides are TGTGCCAGTGTCGACAGGGGCCGTCGGGGCTACACCTTC. This sequence encodes CASVDRGRRGYTF. The full variable domain, its missing parts supplied by reference TRBV19 and TRBJ1-2, is DGGITQSPKYLFRKEGQNVTLSCEQNLNHDAMYWYRQDPGQGLRLIYYSQIVNDFQKGDIAEGYSVSREKKESFPLTVTSAQKNPTAFYLCASVDRGRRGYTFGSGTRLTVV.

The chain is built from TRBV29-1 and TRBJ2-7; 8 nucleotides line up with TRBD1. Germline V CDR1 and CDR2: SQVTM, ANQGSEA. The CDR3 covers 14 residues. J gave up 7 bases and V 6 bases, and 14 bases lay outside the gene matches. The CDR3 sequence is CSVNSGTGVYEQYF. The DNA of the CDR3 is TGCAGCGTAAACTCCGGGACAGGCGTCTATGAGCAGTACTTC.

The rearrangement links TRBV6-5 to TRBJ2-1; a weak D match, TRBD2 (7 bases). The length of the CDR3 is 14 residues. V was pared by 7 bases and J by 12 bases, with 22 bases between. Germline V gene lookup returns CDR1 MNHEY and CDR2 SVGAGI. CDR3 region: CASTPAGGAKGQFF. The CDR3 DNA reads TGTGCCAGCACCCCGGCTGGGGGGGCGAAAGGGCAGTTCTTC.

The J gene is TRBJ2-1, the V gene TRBV15; perhaps TRBD1 as D (6 bases). CDR1 and CDR2 (germline): LNHNV, YYDKDF (reference sequence). The CDR3 loop spans 16 amino acids. V was clipped by 0 bases and J by 0 bases, with 9 bases between them. The CDR3 loop reads CATSRDRGSSYNEQFF. In DNA, the CDR3 is TGTGCCACCAGCAGAGACAGGGGTAGCTCCTACAATGAGCAGTTCTTC.

The gene calls are TRBV28 and TRBJ1-2; D is perhaps TRBD1 (6 bases). Per the germline V gene, CDR1 is MDHEN and CDR2 is SYDVKM. CDR3 length: 15 amino acids. The V gene lost 6 bases and the J gene lost 0 bases, with 14 bases spanning the gap. The CDR3 DNA follows: TGTGCCAGCAGCATACCGACAGGAGCTAACTATGGCTACACCTTC. Its protein product is CASSIPTGANYGYTF.

This clone was recorded a few times. J is TRBJ2-2 and V is TRBV29-1; 7 nucleotides agree with TRBD1. V lost 6 bases to trimming and J lost 0 bases; unmatched junction nucleotides: 13. The CDR3 totals 17 residues. Germline CDR1 and CDR2: SQVTM and ANQGSEA. The CDR3 here is CSVSGQRTYSNTGELFF. The CDR3 DNA reads as TGCAGCGTCTCGGGACAGAGGACTTATTCGAACACCGGGGAGCTGTTTTTT.

The chain uses TRBV19 and TRBJ2-6; no clear D gene. This CDR3 comprises 16 residues. CDR1 and CDR2 (germline): LNHDA, SQIVND (reference sequence). V shed 7 bases and J shed 3 bases, with 16 bases lying between them. CDR3 residues: CASKAVPSGGANVLTF. The CDR3 bases are TGTGCCAGTAAGGCGGTGCCCTCCGGTGGGGCCAACGTCCTGACTTTC.

A few counts support this clone. The chain carries TRBV9 and TRBJ1-6; TRBD1 matches at 8 bases. Germline V gene data show CDR1 as SGDLS and CDR2 as YYNGEE. The CDR3 totals 15 residues. The V segment lost 4 bases and the J segment 8 bases; nucleotides outside the gene matches: 8. The CDR3 here is CASSPGQGLDSPLHF. The CDR3 DNA reads as TGTGCCAGCAGCCCAGGACAGGGTTTAGATTCACCCCTCCACTTT. Together with reference TRBV9 and TRBJ1-6, the CDR3 gives the full variable domain: DSGVTQTPKHLITATGQRVTLRCSPRSGDLSVYWYQQSLDQGLQFLIQYYNGEERAKGNILERFSAQQFPDLHSELNLSSLELGDSALYFCASSPGQGLDSPLHFGNGTRLTVT.

DNA of the CDR3: TGTGCCACCAGCAGAGATTTACGGGGGGGCGAGTTAGAGACCCAGTACTTC. Translated, it gives CATSRDLRGGELETQYF. The V gene is TRBV15, the J gene TRBJ2-5; the match to TRBD2 covers 8 bases. J was trimmed by 4 bases and V by 0 bases; bases with no gene match: 10. Germline assignment: CDR1 LNHNV and CDR2 YYDKDF (reference sequence). The CDR3 is 17 residues long. Based on the CDR3 plus reference TRBV15 and TRBJ2-5, the full variable domain is DAMVIQNPRYQVTQFGKPVTLSCSQTLNHNVMYWYQQKSSQAPKLLFHYYDKDFNNEADTPDNFQSRRPNTSFCFLDIRSPGLGDTAMYLCATSRDLRGGELETQYFGPGTRLLVL.

The chain joins TRBV29-1 to TRBJ2-3; D not resolved. V gave up 3 bases and J gave up 8 bases, with 15 bases separating them. This CDR3 has 13 amino acids. Germline V gene data show CDR1 as SQVTM and CDR2 as ANQGSEA. The CDR3 sequence is CSVDPREAVTQYF. CDR3 nucleotide sequence: TGCAGCGTTGACCCGCGCGAGGCCGTTACGCAGTATTTT.

This clone was recorded only once. CDR3 in DNA: TGCGCCAGCAGCCAGAAGATTGGACAGGGCCACGAGCAGTACTTC. Translating it yields CASSQKIGQGHEQYF. The gene calls are TRBV4-3 and TRBJ2-7, with TRBD1 identical over 8 bases. CDR1 LGHNA and CDR2 YSLEER come from the germline V gene. V lost 3 bases, J lost 5 bases, and 9 bases stayed unmatched. This CDR3 contains 15 residues.